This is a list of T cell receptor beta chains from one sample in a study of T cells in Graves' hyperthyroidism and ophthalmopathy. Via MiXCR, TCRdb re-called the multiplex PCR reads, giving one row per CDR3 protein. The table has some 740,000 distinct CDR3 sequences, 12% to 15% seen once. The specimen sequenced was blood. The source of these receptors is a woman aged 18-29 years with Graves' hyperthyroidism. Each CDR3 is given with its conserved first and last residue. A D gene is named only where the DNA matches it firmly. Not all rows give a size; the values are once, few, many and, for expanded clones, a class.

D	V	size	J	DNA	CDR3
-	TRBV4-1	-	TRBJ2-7	TGCGCCAGCAGCCAAGTAGGGAGCAAAGAGCAGTACTTC	CASSQVGSKEQYF
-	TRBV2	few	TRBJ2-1	TGTGCCAGCACAGCGGCCTACAATGAGCAGTTCTTC	CASTAAYNEQFF
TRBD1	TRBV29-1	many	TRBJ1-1	TGCAGCGTTGAAGACAGGGGGGCGGGCAGGGTGAACACTGAAGCTTTCTTT	CSVEDRGAGRVNTEAFF
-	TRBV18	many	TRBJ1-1	TGTGCCAGCTCAGCGGACAGACTGAACACTGAAGCTTTCTTT	CASSADRLNTEAFF
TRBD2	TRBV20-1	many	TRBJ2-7	TGCAGTGCTTCCGGGACTAGCGGATTCTCCTACGAGCAGTACTTC	CSASGTSGFSYEQYF
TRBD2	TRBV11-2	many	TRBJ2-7	TGTGCCAGCAGCTTAGAGGTGACTAGCGGGAGAAACGAGCAGTACTTC	CASSLEVTSGRNEQYF
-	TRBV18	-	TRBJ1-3	TGTGCCAGCTCCTTGGACAGCCTTGGAAACACCATATATTTT	CASSLDSLGNTIYF
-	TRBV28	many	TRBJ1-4	TGTGCCAGCAGTTTATCTCCGGGAAACAGTGAAAAACTGTTTTTT	CASSLSPGNSEKLFF
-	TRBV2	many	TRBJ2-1	TGTGCCAGTGCGAGGCGGGGTAGCTCCTACAATGAGCAGTTCTTC	CASARRGSSYNEQFF
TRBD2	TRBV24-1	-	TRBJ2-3	TGTGCCACCAGTGATTTGGCACTAGCGGGAGCTATGTCAGATACGCAGTATTTT	CATSDLALAGAMSDTQYF
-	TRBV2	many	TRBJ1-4	TGTGCCAGCAGTTTCCGACAGTTATCTAATGAAAAACTGTTTTTT	CASSFRQLSNEKLFF
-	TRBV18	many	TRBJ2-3	TGTGCCAGCTCGACCTCCGGGGACGATACGCAGTATTTT	CASSTSGDDTQYF
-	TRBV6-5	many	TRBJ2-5	TGTGCCAGCAGTTACTCAGAGACCCAGTACTTC	CASSYSETQYF
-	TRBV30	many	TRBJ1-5	TGTGCCTGGAGTGGCAGTCCCTTTGGGCCCCAGCATTTT	CAWSGSPFGPQHF
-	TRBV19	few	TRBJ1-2	TGTGCCAGTAGTCCTGGGACACATGAGGATGGCTACACCTTC	CASSPGTHEDGYTF
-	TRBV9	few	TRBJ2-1	TGTGCCAGCAGCTCCCCGAGGAGGGGACCTCAAGATCCTGAGCAGTTCTTC	CASSSPRRGPQDPEQFF
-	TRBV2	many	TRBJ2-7	TGTGCCAGCAAGTATCCCTCCTACGAGCAGTACTTC	CASKYPSYEQYF
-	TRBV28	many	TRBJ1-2	TGTGCCAGCAGTTTTTCTCCTGATGCGCGGGATGGCTACACCTTC	CASSFSPDARDGYTF
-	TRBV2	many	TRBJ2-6	TGTGCCAGCGAAGGGGCTGGGGCCAACGTCCTGACTTTC	CASEGAGANVLTF
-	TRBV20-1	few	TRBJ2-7	TGCAGTGCTAGAGGGTCGGAACGCAAAACCTACGAGCAGTACTTC	CSARGSERKTYEQYF
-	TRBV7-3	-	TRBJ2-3	TGTGCCAGCACTGGCAAAACCATCACAGATACGCAGTATTTT	CASTGKTITDTQYF
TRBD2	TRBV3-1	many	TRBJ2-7	TGTGCCAGCAGCCAGGGACTAGCGGGTCTCTACGAGCAGTACTTC	CASSQGLAGLYEQYF
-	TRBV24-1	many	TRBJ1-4	TGTGCCACCAGTGATTTGTATGGGGAGCCTAATGAAAAACTGTTTTTT	CATSDLYGEPNEKLFF
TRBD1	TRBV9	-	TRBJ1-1	TGTGCCAGCAGCGAGCCGACAGGGAGTACTGAAGCTTTCTTT	CASSEPTGSTEAFF
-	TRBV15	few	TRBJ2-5	TGTGCCACCGCATCTAGGGATCGGGCCAAAGAGACCCAGTACTTC	CATASRDRAKETQYF
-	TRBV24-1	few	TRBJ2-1	TGTGCCACCAGTGATTTGCAAGCAGGGAGAAGCGGTTTCTACAATGAGCAGTTCTTC	CATSDLQAGRSGFYNEQFF
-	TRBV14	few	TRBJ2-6	TGTGCCAGCAGCCAAGCCTCTGGGGCCAACGTCCTGACTTTC	CASSQASGANVLTF
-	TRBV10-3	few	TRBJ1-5	TGTGCCATCAGCACGGATAGCAATCAGCCCCAGCATTTT	CAISTDSNQPQHF
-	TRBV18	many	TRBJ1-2	TGTGCCAGCTCACCACCGAATGAGGGGGGCTACACCTTC	CASSPPNEGGYTF
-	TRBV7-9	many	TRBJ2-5	TGTGCCAGCAGCTTCGGGGGAACTAGTCAAGAGACCCAGTACTTC	CASSFGGTSQETQYF
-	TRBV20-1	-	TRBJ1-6	TGCAGTGCTAGAGATCTGATATTCTATAATTCACCCCTCCACTTT	CSARDLIFYNSPLHF
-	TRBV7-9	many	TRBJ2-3	TGTGCCAGCAGCTTAGTGCCTAGCACAGATACGCAGTATTTT	CASSLVPSTDTQYF
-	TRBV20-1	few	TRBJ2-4	TGCAGTGCTAGACAACTTAGCGATTTTGGCAAAAACATTCAGTACTTC	CSARQLSDFGKNIQYF
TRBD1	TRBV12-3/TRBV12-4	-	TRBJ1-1	TGTGCCAGCACCGTTCTACTCCTTGCAGGACAGGCTGAAGCTTTCTTT	CASTVLLLAGQAEAFF